This is a list of T cell receptor beta chains from one sample in a study of cytomegalovirus exposure and HLA in healthy donors. Sequencing used immunoSEQ multiplex PCR; TCRdb keeps in-frame clones, though not all of them. The profile shows 200,000 to 250,000 clones, about 74% of them singletons. Material: PBMCs. These receptors came from a man aged 35-49 years in good health and CMV-seronegative. The CDR3 runs from the conserved cysteine through the conserved F or W. Fields, in order: V gene, D gene, J gene, clone size, CDR3 DNA, CDR3 protein. A D gene is named only where the DNA matches it firmly. Size tells how often a clone was seen (once, few, many) or the class of an expanded clone, and some rows leave it out.

TRBV27	NA	TRBJ1-2	NA	TGTGCCAGCAGTTTTATGGGAGGGAATGGCTACACCTTC	CASSFMGGNGYTF
TRBV27	TRBD1	TRBJ2-1	NA	TGTGCCAGCAGTTTATTGGGACAGGGGGCGCCGGGTAATGAGCAGTTCTTC	CASSLLGQGAPGNEQFF
TRBV5-1	NA	TRBJ2-5	NA	TGCGCCAGCAGCCTCGACAGGCAGCAAGAGACCCAGTACTTC	CASSLDRQQETQYF
TRBV12-5	TRBD1	TRBJ2-7	few	TGTGCTAGCTCCCGGACAGGGAGATACGAGCAGTACTTC	CASSRTGRYEQYF
TRBV4-2	NA	TRBJ1-1	NA	TGTGCCAGCAGCCAAGAAGTTGTAACGGGGGTGGCTGAAGCTTTCTTT	CASSQEVVTGVAEAFF
TRBV5-6	TRBD2	TRBJ2-2	NA	TGTGCCAGCAGCTTCGGGGAGGGAAGCACCGGGGAGCTGTTTTTT	CASSFGEGSTGELFF
TRBV9	TRBD1	TRBJ2-2	NA	TGTGCCAGCAGCTTGACAGGGGTTCATAGCACCGGGGAGCTGTTTTTT	CASSLTGVHSTGELFF
TRBV19	TRBD1	TRBJ1-1	NA	TGTGCCAGTAGTATAGATCCTGGACAGGTTTGGGATACTGAAGCTTTCTTT	CASSIDPGQVWDTEAFF
TRBV7-3	TRBD2	TRBJ2-1	NA	TGTGCCAGCAGCTACGGACTAGCGGACTACAATGAGCAGTTCTTC	CASSYGLADYNEQFF
TRBV5-6	TRBD1	TRBJ1-1	few	TGTGCCAGCAGCTTGAGGGGGGCAGGGGGCACTGAAGCTTTCTTT	CASSLRGAGGTEAFF
TRBV25-1	NA	TRBJ1-4	NA	TGTGCCAGCAGTGCGACAACAGGTAGCGGCGAAAAACTGTTTTTT	CASSATTGSGEKLFF
TRBV5-6	NA	TRBJ2-5	NA	TGTGCCAGCAGCTTGGAAGGGGCCATGGGGCGAGAGACCCAGTACTTC	CASSLEGAMGRETQYF
TRBV7-8	NA	TRBJ2-1	NA	TGTGCCAGCAGCTTCGGGAGCTCCTACAATGAGCAGTTCTTC	CASSFGSSYNEQFF